The 25 T cell receptor beta chains listed next were all sequenced from one sample in a study of patients and donors after allogeneic stem cell transplantation. TCRdb re-called the RT-PCR reads through MiXCR, storing one row per CDR3 protein. The table lists approximately 170,000 distinct CDR3 sequences, 24% of them singletons. The sequenced sample was blood, either unsorted or a sorted T cell fraction (not recorded which). Source of these receptors: a human donor who was either an allogeneic HSCT recipient or a stem cell or donor lymphocyte infusion donor (not recorded which). It is not recorded whose cells these are; they may come from a transplant donor.

The rearrangement joins TRBV5-1 to TRBJ2-1; possible D gene TRBD2, 5 bases. The germline gives CDR1 SGHRS, CDR2 YFSETQ. There are 13 residues in the CDR3. V lost 2 bases to trimming and J lost 5 bases, with 8 bases between them. Here the CDR3 DNA reads TGCGCCAGCAGCTTTGAGGGTGACAATGAGCAGTTCTTC. It yields the protein CASSFEGDNEQFF.

This clonotype was seen more than once but under ten times. The J gene is TRBJ1-1, the V gene TRBV6-5; the D is unclear. Germline values: CDR1 MNHEY, CDR2 SVGAGI. The ends were cut back, 2 bases at V and 1 base at J, with 8 bases in the middle. The CDR3 covers 14 residues. CDR3 region: CASSYLARNTEAFF. The CDR3 DNA reads TGTGCCAGCAGTTACCTCGCCAGGAACACTGAAGCTTTCTTT.

This clonotype appeared a few times. V is TRBV27 and J is TRBJ2-2; D ambiguous. CDR1 and CDR2 (germline): MNHEY, SMNVEV (reference sequence). Trimming cost V 1 base and J 0 bases, with 12 bases left between them. This CDR3 is built from 17 residues. CDR3 coding DNA: TGTGCCAGCAGTTTATATGTGCGCCACGCGAACACCGGGGAGCTGTTTTTT. It specifies CASSLYVRHANTGELFF.

The J gene is TRBJ1-3, the V gene TRBV2; D is unclear. Germline-derived CDR1 and CDR2 are SNHLY and FYNNEI. V lost 3 bases and J lost 8, with 5 bases in between. The CDR3 spans 11 residues. In nucleotides, the CDR3 is TGTGCCAGCAGTGAGGTCTACACCATATATTTT. This translates into CASSEVYTIYF.

The V gene is TRBV20-1, the J gene TRBJ2-7, with a weak D call TRBD2 (5 bases). The V end lost 3 bases, the J end lost 2 bases, and 8 bases lay between the germline ends. CDR1 is DFQATT, CDR2 SNEGSKA, per germline (reference sequence). The CDR3 spans 12 residues. CDR3 amino acids: CSASWRAYEQYF. CDR3 in DNA: TGCAGTGCTAGTTGGCGGGCCTACGAGCAGTACTTC.

This clonotype came up a few times. The chain joins TRBV12-3 or TRBV12-4 to TRBJ1-5; D might be TRBD1 (5 bases). The CDR3 extends over 15 amino acids. V lost 1 base and J lost 1, with 8 bases in between. The CDR3 DNA reads as TGTGCCAGCAGTTTAGAGGGGCCCAGCAATCAGCCCCAGCATTTT. Encoded protein: CASSLEGPSNQPQHF.

V gene TRBV12-3 or TRBV12-4 combines with J gene TRBJ2-1; D might be TRBD1 or TRBD2, each matching 5 bases. The length of the CDR3 is 12 residues. Deletions cut 6 bases from V and 10 bases from J, with 13 bases between. This CDR3 reads CASSLTGREQFF. As DNA, the CDR3 is TGTGCCAGCAGCCTAACGGGGCGGGAGCAGTTCTTC.

The rearrangement links TRBV7-2 to TRBJ2-3, with TRBD1 matching 8 bases. J gave up 4 bases and V 1 base, and 10 bases lay outside the gene matches. In germline, CDR1 is SGHTA, CDR2 FQGNSA. The CDR3 spans 17 residues. The CDR3 spells CASSLVFGQGMPDTQYF. The CDR3 DNA reads TGTGCCAGCAGCTTAGTGTTCGGACAGGGCATGCCAGATACGCAGTATTTT.

CDR3 amino acids: CASSHRTGTGELFF. The CDR3 coding sequence is TGCGCCAGCAGCCACCGGACAGGCACCGGGGAGCTGTTTTTT. The genes are TRBV4-3 and TRBJ2-2, with 7 bases identical to TRBD1. The CDR3 runs 14 residues. Germline V CDR1 and CDR2: LGHNA, YSLEER. The V segment lost 3 bases and the J segment 4 bases; nucleotides outside the gene matches: 2.

The chain employs TRBV6-5 and TRBJ1-3, with D unclear. V gave up 4 bases and J gave up 9 bases, with 13 bases separating them. From germline, CDR1 is MNHEY and CDR2 SVGAGI. The CDR3 sequence is 13 residues long. This CDR3 is CASSSSVKGTIYF. For the CDR3, the DNA is TGTGCCAGCAGTTCGTCGGTGAAGGGCACCATATATTTT.

This clonotype was seen repeatedly, ten times or more. The V and J genes are TRBV25-1 and TRBJ1-1; D is ambiguous. Trimming took off 2 bases at V and 8 bases at J, with 12 bases between the two ends. Germline loops: CDR1 MGHDK, CDR2 SYGVNS. This CDR3 contains 13 residues. CDR3 sequence: CASSESRASEAFF. The CDR3 bases are TGTGCCAGCAGTGAAAGTCGGGCCAGCGAAGCTTTCTTT.

The genes are TRBV20-1 and TRBJ2-7; TRBD2 is a possible D gene (6 bases). CDR3 length: 14 amino acids. Trimming cost V 6 bases and J 0 bases, with 15 bases left between them. Germline V gene data show CDR1 as DFQATT and CDR2 as SNEGSKA (reference sequence). The DNA for the CDR3 is TGCAGTGCGAAGCAACGGGAGAGCTCCTACGAGCAGTACTTC. The encoded protein is CSAKQRESSYEQYF.

The chain uses TRBV7-2 and TRBJ2-5; D gene uncertain. The CDR3 contains 14 residues. Germline V gene lookup returns CDR1 SGHTA and CDR2 FQGNSA. V lost 5 bases and J lost 5, with 15 bases in between. The CDR3 nucleotides are TGTGCCAGCAGCCCCCCCGGGCTTGTTGAGACCCAGTACTTC. Its protein product is CASSPPGLVETQYF.

This chain connects TRBV29-1 to TRBJ2-7; TRBD1 matches 9 bases. With V trimmed by 0 bases and J by 2 bases, 5 bases remained unmatched. The CDR3 consists of 15 residues. The germline CDR1 and CDR2 sequences are SQVTM and ANQGSEA. CDR3 residues: CSVEEDRGITYEQYF. CDR3 nucleotide sequence: TGCAGCGTTGAAGAAGACAGGGGGATAACCTACGAGCAGTACTTC.

This sequence joins TRBV25-1 and TRBJ1-2; D is unresolved. From germline, CDR1 is MGHDK and CDR2 SYGVNS. The CDR3 sequence is 13 residues long. Trimming shortened V by 5 bases and J by 8 bases, and 15 bases separated the two germline ends. The CDR3 sequence is CASSWSASVGYTF. The CDR3 DNA reads as TGTGCCAGCAGTTGGTCCGCTTCCGTGGGCTACACCTTC.

This chain connects TRBV11-3 to TRBJ1-6; possibly TRBD1 for D (6 bases). The CDR3 length is 17 residues. Trimming cost V 5 bases and J 7 bases, with 21 bases left between them. Germline loops: CDR1 SGHNT, CDR2 YENEEA. CDR3 residues: CASSLGDGQRGNSPLHF. The DNA for the CDR3 is TGTGCCAGCAGCCTAGGGGATGGACAGAGAGGCAATTCACCCCTCCACTTT.

The chain combines TRBV27 with TRBJ2-5; D gene unclear. This CDR3 contains 13 residues. Germline-derived CDR1 and CDR2 are MNHEY and SMNVEV (reference sequence). Deletions cut 2 bases from V and 4 bases from J, with 8 bases between. The CDR3 sequence is CASSLSRGETQYF. The DNA of the CDR3 is TGTGCCAGCAGTTTAAGTAGAGGAGAGACCCAGTACTTC.

There are a few counts of this clonotype. This rearrangement joins TRBV5-1 to TRBJ2-1, with TRBD2 matching 12 bases. Trimming at V came to 3 bases and at J to 7 bases, leaving 5 bases not matched to a gene. The CDR3 loop spans 15 amino acids. Germline V gives CDR1 SGHRS, CDR2 YFSETQ. The CDR3 DNA is TGCGCCAGCAGCTCGACTAGCGGGAGCAGAAATGAGCAGTTCTTC. Its protein product is CASSSTSGSRNEQFF.

This clonotype was found a few times. The gene calls are TRBV5-1 and TRBJ1-2; D not resolved. CDR1 and CDR2 from the germline V gene are SGHRS and YFSETQ. V was shortened by 2 bases and J by 6 bases, with 8 bases between the two germline ends. The CDR3 runs to 12 residues. CDR3 coding DNA: TGCGCCAGCAGCTTTGGCCTTGATGGCTACACCTTC. Its protein product is CASSFGLDGYTF.

The chain recombines TRBV5-1 with TRBJ1-1; 7 nucleotides align to TRBD1. This CDR3 is 17 amino acids long. Per germline, CDR1 SGHRS and CDR2 YFSETQ. The trim removed 1 base at V and 0 bases at J, leaving 9 bases unmatched. CDR3 nucleotides: TGCGCCAGCAGCTTGTCCGGACAGGCCCTTATGAACACTGAAGCTTTCTTT. It translates to CASSLSGQALMNTEAFF.

CDR3 nucleotides: TGTGCCAGCAGTTTTACTAGCGCGAAAGATACGCAGTATTTT. Protein: CASSFTSAKDTQYF. The V and J genes are TRBV12-3 or TRBV12-4 and TRBJ2-3; 7 nucleotides line up with TRBD2. CDR3 length: 14 residues. Trimming cost V 3 bases and J 5 bases; bases outside gene matches: 5.

The chain couples TRBV20-1 to TRBJ2-1, with 7 nucleotides matching TRBD2. Trimming at V came to 2 bases and at J to 4 bases, leaving 8 bases not matched to a gene. The CDR3 covers 15 residues. Germline V CDR1 and CDR2: DFQATT, SNEGSKA (reference sequence). The CDR3 loop reads CSARPAQRGYNEQFF. CDR3 DNA: TGCAGTGCTAGACCCGCCCAGCGGGGTTACAATGAGCAGTTCTTC.

The chain joins TRBV5-6 to TRBJ1-1, with TRBD1 matching over 10 bases. Germline V CDR1 and CDR2: SGHDT, YYEEEE. Trimming cost V 2 bases and J 4 bases; bases outside gene matches: 14. This CDR3 is 18 amino acids long. CDR3 DNA sequence: TGTGCCAGCAGCTTAGCAACCGACAGGGGGCGCTGGGGCACTGAAGCTTTCTTT. Translating it yields CASSLATDRGRWGTEAFF.

Many counts were recorded for this clonotype. The chain employs TRBV5-6 and TRBJ2-3; D perhaps matches TRBD1 (5 bases). Between the trimmed V and J ends, which lost 0 bases and 4 bases, there was a span of 12 bases. The CDR3 contains 15 residues. Germline values: CDR1 SGHDT, CDR2 YYEEEE. This CDR3 reads CASSLEGLGPDTQYF. CDR3 sequence (DNA): TGTGCCAGCAGCTTGGAGGGGCTAGGACCAGATACGCAGTATTTT.

The chain links TRBV7-8 to TRBJ1-2, with unresolved D. The germline CDR1 and CDR2 sequences are SGHVS and FQNEAQ. The V and J ends lost 5 bases and 5 bases respectively, with 12 bases between them. The CDR3 has 13 residues. CDR3 bases: TGTGCCAGCAGCGAGGAGGGAGCTTATGGCTACACCTTC. Encoded protein: CASSEEGAYGYTF.